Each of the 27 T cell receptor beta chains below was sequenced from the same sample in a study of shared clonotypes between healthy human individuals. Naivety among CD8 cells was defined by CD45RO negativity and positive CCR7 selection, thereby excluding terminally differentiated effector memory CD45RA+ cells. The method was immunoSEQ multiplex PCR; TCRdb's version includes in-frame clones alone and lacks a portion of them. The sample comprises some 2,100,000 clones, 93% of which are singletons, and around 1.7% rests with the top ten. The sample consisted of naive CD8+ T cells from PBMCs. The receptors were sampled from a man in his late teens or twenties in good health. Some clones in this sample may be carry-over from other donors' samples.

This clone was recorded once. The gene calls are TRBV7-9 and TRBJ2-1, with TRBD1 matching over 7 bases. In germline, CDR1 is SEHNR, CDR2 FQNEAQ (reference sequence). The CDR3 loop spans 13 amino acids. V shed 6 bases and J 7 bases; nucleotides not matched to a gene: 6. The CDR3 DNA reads TGTGCCAGCAGTCCCCAGGGGGAAAATGAGCAGTTCTTC. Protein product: CASSPQGENEQFF.

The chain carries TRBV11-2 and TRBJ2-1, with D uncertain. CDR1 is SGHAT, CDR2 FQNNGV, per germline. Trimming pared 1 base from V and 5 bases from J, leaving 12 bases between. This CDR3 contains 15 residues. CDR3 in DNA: TGTGCCAGCAGCTTAGCTATAGTCAGGAACAATGAGCAGTTCTTC. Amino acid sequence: CASSLAIVRNNEQFF.

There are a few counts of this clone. The CDR3 sequence is CAISESMVSNDAYEQYF. In nucleotides, the CDR3 is TGTGCCATCAGTGAGTCGATGGTCTCCAACGACGCCTACGAGCAGTACTTC. The chain employs TRBV10-3 and TRBJ2-7; D remains unclear. This CDR3 region has 17 residues. V dropped 0 bases and J dropped 2 bases, with 17 bases sitting between them. From germline, CDR1 is ENHRY and CDR2 SYGVKD.

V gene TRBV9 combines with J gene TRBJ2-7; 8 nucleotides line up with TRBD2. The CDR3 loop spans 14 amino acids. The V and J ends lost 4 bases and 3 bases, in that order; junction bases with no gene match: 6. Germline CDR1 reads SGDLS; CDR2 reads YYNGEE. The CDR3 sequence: CASSTGLGGYEQYF. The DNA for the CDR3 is TGTGCCAGCAGCACGGGACTAGGCGGCTACGAGCAGTACTTC.

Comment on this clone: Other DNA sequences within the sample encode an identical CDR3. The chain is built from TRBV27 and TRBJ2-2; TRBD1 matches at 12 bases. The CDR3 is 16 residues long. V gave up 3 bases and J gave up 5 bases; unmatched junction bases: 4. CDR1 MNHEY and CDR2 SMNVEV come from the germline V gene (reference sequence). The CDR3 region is CASSLGQGAGTGELFF. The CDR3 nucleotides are TGTGCCAGCAGTTTGGGACAGGGGGCTGGTACCGGGGAGCTGTTTTTT.

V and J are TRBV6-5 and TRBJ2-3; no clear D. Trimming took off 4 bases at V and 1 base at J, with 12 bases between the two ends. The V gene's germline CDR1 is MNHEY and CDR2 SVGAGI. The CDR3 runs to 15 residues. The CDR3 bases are TGTGCCAGCAGTTCCGTGGGTATTGGCACAGATACGCAGTATTTT. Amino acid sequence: CASSSVGIGTDTQYF.

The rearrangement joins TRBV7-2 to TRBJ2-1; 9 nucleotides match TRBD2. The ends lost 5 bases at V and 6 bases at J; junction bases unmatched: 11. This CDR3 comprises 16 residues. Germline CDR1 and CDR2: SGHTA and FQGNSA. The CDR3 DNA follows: TGTGCCAGCAGCCGGGGGCCTAGCGGGGTCGCCAATGAGCAGTTCTTC. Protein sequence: CASSRGPSGVANEQFF.

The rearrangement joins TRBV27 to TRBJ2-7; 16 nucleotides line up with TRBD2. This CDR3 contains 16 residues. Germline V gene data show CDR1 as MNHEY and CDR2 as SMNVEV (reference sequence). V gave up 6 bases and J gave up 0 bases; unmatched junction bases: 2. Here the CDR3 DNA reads TGTGCCAGCAGGGGACTAGCGGGAGGGATCTCCTACGAGCAGTACTTC. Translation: CASRGLAGGISYEQYF.

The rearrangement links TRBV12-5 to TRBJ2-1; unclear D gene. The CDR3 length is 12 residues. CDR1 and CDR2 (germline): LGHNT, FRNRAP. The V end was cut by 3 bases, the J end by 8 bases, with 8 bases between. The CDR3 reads CASGFQSHEQFF. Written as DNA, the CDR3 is TGTGCTAGTGGTTTCCAGTCCCATGAGCAGTTCTTC.

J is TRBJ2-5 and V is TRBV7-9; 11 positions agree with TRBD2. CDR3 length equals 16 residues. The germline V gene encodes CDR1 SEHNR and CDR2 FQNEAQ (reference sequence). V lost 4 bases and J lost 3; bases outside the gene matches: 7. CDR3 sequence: CASSSWTSGPEETQYF. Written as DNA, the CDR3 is TGTGCCAGCAGCTCATGGACTAGCGGGCCTGAAGAGACCCAGTACTTC.

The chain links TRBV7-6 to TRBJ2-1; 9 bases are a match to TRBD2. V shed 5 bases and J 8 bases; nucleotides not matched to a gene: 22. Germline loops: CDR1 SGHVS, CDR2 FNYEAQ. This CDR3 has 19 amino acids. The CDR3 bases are TGTGCCAGCAGCAAAGCGTGGGGTGCACCTAGCGGGAAGGGGGATGAGCAGTTCTTC. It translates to CASSKAWGAPSGKGDEQFF.

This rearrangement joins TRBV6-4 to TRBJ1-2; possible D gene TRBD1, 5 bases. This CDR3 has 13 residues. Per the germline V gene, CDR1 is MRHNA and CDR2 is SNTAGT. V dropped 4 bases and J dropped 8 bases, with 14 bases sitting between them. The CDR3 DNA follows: TGTGCCAGCAGTGCGACAGTACTAAGCGGCTACACCTTC. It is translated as CASSATVLSGYTF.

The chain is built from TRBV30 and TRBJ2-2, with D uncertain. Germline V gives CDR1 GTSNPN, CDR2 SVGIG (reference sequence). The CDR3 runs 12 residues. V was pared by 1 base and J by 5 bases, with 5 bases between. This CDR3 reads CAWSEGTGELFF. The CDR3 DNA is TGTGCCTGGAGTGAGGGAACCGGGGAGCTGTTTTTT. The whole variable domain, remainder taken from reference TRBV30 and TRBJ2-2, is SQTIHQWPATLVQPVGSPLSLECTVEGTSNPNLYWYRQAAGRGLQLLFYSVGIGQISSEVPQNLSASRPQDRQFILSSKKLLLSDSGFYLCAWSEGTGELFFGEGSRLTVL.

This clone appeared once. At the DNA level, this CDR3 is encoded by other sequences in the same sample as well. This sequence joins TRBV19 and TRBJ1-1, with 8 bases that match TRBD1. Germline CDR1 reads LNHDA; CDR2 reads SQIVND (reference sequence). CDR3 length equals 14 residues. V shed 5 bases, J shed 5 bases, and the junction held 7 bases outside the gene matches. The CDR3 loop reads CASSSRQGWTEAFF. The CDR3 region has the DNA TGTGCCAGTAGTTCCCGACAGGGGTGGACTGAAGCTTTCTTT.

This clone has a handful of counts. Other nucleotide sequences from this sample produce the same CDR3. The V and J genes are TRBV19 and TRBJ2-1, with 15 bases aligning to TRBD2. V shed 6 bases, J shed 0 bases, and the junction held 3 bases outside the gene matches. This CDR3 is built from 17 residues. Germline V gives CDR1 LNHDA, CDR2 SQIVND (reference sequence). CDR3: CASSGTSGRLSYNEQFF. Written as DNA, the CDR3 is TGTGCCAGTAGCGGGACTAGCGGGAGGCTCTCCTACAATGAGCAGTTCTTC.

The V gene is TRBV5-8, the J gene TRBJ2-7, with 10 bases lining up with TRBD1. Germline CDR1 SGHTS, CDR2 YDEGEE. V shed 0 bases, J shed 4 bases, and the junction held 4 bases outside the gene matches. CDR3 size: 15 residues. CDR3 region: CASSLGDRGLYEQYF. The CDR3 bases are TGTGCCAGCAGCTTGGGGGACAGGGGTTTGTACGAGCAGTACTTC.

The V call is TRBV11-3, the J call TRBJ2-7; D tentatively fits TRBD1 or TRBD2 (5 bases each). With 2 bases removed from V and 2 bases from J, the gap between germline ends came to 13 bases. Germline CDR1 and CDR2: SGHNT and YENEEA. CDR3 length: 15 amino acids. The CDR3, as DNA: TGTGCCAGCAGCTTATTCCCGGGACCGGCCTACGAGCAGTACTTC. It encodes CASSLFPGPAYEQYF.

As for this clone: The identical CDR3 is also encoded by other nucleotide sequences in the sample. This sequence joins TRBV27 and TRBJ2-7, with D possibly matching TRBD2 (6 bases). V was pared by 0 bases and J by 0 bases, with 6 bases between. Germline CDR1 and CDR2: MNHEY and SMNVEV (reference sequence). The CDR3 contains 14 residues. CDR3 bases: TGTGCCAGCAGTTTATCCGGGAGCTCCTACGAGCAGTACTTC. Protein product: CASSLSGSSYEQYF.

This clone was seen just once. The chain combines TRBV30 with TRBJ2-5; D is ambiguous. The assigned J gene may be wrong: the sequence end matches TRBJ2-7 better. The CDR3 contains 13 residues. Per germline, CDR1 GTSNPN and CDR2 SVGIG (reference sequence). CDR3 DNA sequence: TGTGCCTGGAGTCCGGGTCTTCCCTACGAGCAGTACTTC. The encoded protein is CAWSPGLPYEQYF.

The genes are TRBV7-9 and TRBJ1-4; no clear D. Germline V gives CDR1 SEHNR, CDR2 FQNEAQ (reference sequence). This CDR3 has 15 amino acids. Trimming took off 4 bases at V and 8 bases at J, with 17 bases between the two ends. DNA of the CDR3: TGTGCCAGCAGCTCTCAAACCTTATGGGCCGAAAAACTGTTTTTT. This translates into CASSSQTLWAEKLFF.

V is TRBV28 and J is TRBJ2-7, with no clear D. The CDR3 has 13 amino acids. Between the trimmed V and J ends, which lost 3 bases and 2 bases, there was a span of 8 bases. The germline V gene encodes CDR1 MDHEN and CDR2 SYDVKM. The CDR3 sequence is CASSLVGAYEQYF. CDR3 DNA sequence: TGTGCCAGCAGTTTGGTAGGAGCCTACGAGCAGTACTTC.

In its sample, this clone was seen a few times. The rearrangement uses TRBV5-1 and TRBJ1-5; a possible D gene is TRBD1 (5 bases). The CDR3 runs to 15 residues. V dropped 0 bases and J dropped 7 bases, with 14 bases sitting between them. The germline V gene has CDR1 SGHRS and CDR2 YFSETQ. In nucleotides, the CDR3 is TGCGCCAGCAGCTTGGACGGGACTGCGGGACAGCCCCAGCATTTT. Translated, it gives CASSLDGTAGQPQHF. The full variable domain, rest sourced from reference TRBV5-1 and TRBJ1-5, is KAGVTQTPRYLIKTRGQQVTLSCSPISGHRSVSWYQQTPGQGLQFLFEYFSETQRNKGNFPGRFSGRQFSNSRSEMNVSTLELGDSALYLCASSLDGTAGQPQHFGDGTRLSIL.

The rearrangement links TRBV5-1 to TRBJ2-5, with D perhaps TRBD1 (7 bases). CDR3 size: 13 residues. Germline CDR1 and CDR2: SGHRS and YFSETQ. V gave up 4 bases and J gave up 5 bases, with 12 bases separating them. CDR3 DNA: TGCGCCAGCAGCCCGGCAGGGGGGGAGACCCAGTACTTC. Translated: CASSPAGGETQYF.

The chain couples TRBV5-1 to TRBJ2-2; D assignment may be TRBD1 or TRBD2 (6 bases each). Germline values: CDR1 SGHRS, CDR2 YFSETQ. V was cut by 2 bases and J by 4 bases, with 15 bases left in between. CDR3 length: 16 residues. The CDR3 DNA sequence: TGCGCCAGCAGCTTCCACAGGGAGGAGGGCACCGGGGAGCTGTTTTTT. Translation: CASSFHREEGTGELFF.

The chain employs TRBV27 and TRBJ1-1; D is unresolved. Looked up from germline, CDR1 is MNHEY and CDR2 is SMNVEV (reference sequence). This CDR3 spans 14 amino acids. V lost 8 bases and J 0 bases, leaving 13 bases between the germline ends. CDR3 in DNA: TGTGCCAGCGCAGACCGGGCAATGAACACTGAAGCTTTCTTT. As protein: CASADRAMNTEAFF.

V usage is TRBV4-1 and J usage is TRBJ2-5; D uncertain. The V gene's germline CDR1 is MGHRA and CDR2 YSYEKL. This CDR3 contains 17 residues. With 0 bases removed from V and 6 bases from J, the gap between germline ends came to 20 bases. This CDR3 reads CASSQDLSFLAVKTQYF. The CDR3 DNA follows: TGCGCCAGCAGCCAAGATTTGAGTTTTTTGGCTGTCAAGACCCAGTACTTC.

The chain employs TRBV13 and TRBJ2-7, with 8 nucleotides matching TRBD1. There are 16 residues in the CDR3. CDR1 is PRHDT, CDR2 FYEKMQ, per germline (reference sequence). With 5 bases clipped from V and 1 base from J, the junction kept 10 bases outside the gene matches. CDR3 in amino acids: CASSPSYGQGSYEQYF. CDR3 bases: TGTGCCAGCAGCCCTTCATACGGACAGGGATCCTACGAGCAGTACTTC.